The present entry profiles one T cell receptor beta chain with its context. CDR3 length: 14 amino acids. Germline values: CDR1 MNHEY, CDR2 SVGEGT. The entry originates in a study of monozygotic twins with inflammatory bowel disease. UMIs containing a 6-nucleotide sample barcode were added via template switching. One entry per CDR3 protein, without DNA, is what TCRdb gives after re-calling the 5' RACE reads. This repertoire includes around 230,000 distinct CDR3 sequences. The TCR originated in a human donor with ulcerative colitis or Crohn's disease, or a healthy co-twin of an affected twin (not recorded which). The rearrangement joins TRBV6-2 or TRBV6-3 to TRBJ2-4. Sample: blood. CDR3 loop: CASSYGFAKNIQYF.